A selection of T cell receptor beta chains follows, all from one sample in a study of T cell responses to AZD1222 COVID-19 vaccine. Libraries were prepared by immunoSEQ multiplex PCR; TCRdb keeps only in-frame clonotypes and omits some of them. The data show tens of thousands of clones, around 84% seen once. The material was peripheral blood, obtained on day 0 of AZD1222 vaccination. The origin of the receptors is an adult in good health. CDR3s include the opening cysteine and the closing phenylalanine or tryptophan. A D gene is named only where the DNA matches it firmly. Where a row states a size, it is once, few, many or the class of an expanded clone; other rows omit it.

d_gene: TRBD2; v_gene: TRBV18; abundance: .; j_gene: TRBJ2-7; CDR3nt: TGTGCCAGCTCACCACAGGTTAATAGTGCTAGCGGGCGATCCTACGAGCAGTACTTC; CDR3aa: CASSPQVNSASGRSYEQYF
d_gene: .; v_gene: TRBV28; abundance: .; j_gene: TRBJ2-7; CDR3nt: TGTGCCAGCAGTCCCAGACCTGCAAACGAGCAGTACTTC; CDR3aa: CASSPRPANEQYF
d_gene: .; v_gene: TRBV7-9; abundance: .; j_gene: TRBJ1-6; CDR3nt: TGTGCCAGCAGCCGTCAATCCTATAATTCACCCCTCCACTTT; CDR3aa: CASSRQSYNSPLHF
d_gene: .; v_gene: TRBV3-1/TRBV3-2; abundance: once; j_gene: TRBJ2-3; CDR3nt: TGTGCCAGCAGCCAAGATCAAGCCAGCACAGATACGCAGTATTTT; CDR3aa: CASSQDQASTDTQYF
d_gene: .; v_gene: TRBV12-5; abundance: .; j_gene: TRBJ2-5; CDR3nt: TGTGCTAGTGGTTTGGCACGGCTAAGGCAGGGGGGTGAGACCCAGTACTTC; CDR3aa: CASGLARLRQGGETQYF
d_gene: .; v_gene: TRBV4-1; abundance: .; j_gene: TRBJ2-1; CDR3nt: TGCGCCAGCAGCCATCCCGCCCAGGGGCTCTACAATGAGCAGTTCTTC; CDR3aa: CASSHPAQGLYNEQFF
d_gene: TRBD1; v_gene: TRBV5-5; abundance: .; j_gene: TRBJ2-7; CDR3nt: TGTGCCAGCAGCTTCGGACAGGGGTCCTACGAGCAGTACTTC; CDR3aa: CASSFGQGSYEQYF
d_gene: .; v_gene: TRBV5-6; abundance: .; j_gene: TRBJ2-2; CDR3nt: TGTGCCAGCAGCCCCGTTAGTAGGAGCACCGGGGAGCTGTTTTTT; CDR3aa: CASSPVSRSTGELFF
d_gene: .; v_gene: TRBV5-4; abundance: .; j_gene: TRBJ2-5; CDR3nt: TGTGCCAGCAGCTTGCGAGGGACCCAGTACTTC; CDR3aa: CASSLRGTQYF
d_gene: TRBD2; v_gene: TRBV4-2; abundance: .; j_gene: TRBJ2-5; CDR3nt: TGTGCCAGCAGCCAAGAATTAGCGGGAGGGGAAGAGACCCAGTACTTC; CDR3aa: CASSQELAGGEETQYF
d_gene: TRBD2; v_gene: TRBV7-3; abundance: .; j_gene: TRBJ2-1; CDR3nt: TGTGCCAGCAGCCCGGGCCGGACTAGCGGATACAATGAGCAGTTCTTC; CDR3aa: CASSPGRTSGYNEQFF
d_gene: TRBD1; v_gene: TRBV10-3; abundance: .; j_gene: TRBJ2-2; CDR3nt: TGTGCCAACCGCCCTTCGGGACAGGACAACACCGGGGAGCTGTTTTTT; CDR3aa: CANRPSGQDNTGELFF
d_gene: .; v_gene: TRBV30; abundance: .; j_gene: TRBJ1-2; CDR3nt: TGTGCCTGGAGGGAAGAACGCTATGGCTACACCTTC; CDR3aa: CAWREERYGYTF
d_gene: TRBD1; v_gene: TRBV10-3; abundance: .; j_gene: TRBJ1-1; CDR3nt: TGTGCCATCAGTTTCCAGGGGGTGAGCACTGAAGCTTTCTTT; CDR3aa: CAISFQGVSTEAFF
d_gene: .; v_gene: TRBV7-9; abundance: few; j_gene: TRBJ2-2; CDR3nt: TGTGCCAGCAAAATGGATGCCGGGGAGCTGTTTTTT; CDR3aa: CASKMDAGELFF
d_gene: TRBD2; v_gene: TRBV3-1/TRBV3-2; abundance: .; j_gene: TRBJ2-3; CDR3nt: TGTGCCAGCAACACCCCGGCGGGGGGGGTCACAGATACGCAGTATTTT; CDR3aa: CASNTPAGGVTDTQYF
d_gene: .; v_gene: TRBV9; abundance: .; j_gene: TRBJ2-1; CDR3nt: TGTGCCAGCAGCCCTCGGGCCGACGCGGGCTCCTACAATGAGCAGTTCTTC; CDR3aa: CASSPRADAGSYNEQFF
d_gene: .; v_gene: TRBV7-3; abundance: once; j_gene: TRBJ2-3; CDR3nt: TGTGCCAGCAGCCCAGTAACTGGGCCCCGCACAGATACGCAGTATTTT; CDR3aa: CASSPVTGPRTDTQYF
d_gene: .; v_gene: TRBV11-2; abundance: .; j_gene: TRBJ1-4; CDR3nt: TGTGCCAGCAGCTTTGACATTAATGAAAAACTGTTTTTT; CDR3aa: CASSFDINEKLFF
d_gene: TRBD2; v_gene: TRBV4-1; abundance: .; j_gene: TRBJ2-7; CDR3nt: TGCGCCAGCAGCCCCTATATGGGGATCAGCGGGAGGGCCTACGAGCAGTACTTC; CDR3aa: CASSPYMGISGRAYEQYF
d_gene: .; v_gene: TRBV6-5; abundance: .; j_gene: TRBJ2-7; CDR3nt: TGTGCCAGCAGTTACTCGGAGACAGGATCCTACGAGCAGTACTTC; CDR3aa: CASSYSETGSYEQYF
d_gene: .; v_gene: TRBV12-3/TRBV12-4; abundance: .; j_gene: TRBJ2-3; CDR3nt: TGTGCCAGCAGGGGGGCTGGCACAGATACGCAGTATTTT; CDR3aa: CASRGAGTDTQYF
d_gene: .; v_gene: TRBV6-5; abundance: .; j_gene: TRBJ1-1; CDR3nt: TGTGCCAGCGGACTCAGGGAAACGAACACTGAAGCTTTCTTT; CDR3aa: CASGLRETNTEAFF
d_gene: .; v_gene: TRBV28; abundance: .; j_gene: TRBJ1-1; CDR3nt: TGTGCCAGCAGTTTACCGGGGGGCCTGAACACTGAAGCTTTCTTT; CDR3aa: CASSLPGGLNTEAFF
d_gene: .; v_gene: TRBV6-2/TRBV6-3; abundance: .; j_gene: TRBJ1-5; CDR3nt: TGTGCCAGCAGTTATACAGGAACTCAGCCCCAGCATTTT; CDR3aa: CASSYTGTQPQHF
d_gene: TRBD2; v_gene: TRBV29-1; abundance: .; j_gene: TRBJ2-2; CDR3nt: TGCAGCGCCCGGCGGGGGGTAGGCACCGGGGAGCTGTTTTTT; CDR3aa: CSARRGVGTGELFF
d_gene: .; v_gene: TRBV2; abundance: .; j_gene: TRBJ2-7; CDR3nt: TGTGCCAGCAGACAGGGACACTCCGCCTACGAGCAGTACTTC; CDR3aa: CASRQGHSAYEQYF
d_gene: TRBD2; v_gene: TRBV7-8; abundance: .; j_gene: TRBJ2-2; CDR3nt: TGTGCCAGCAGCTCAGAATCCCCGGGACTACGGACCGGGGAGCTGTTTTTT; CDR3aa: CASSSESPGLRTGELFF
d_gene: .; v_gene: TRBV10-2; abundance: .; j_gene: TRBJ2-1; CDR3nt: TGCGCCACCCGGACCCCTTACAATGAGCAGTTCTTC; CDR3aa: CATRTPYNEQFF
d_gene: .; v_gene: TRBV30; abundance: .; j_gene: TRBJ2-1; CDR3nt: TGTGCCTGGACCCTCGCCAGTAGAGGCAATGAGCAGTTCTTC; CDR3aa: CAWTLASRGNEQFF
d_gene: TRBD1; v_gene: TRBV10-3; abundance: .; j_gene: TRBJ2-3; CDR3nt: TGTGCCATCAGTGACCGGGACAGGGGGACGTTGGGCACAGATACGCAGTATTTT; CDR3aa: CAISDRDRGTLGTDTQYF
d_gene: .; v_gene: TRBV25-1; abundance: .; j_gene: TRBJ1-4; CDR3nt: TGTGCCAGCAGAGCGTATGAAAAACTGTTTTTT; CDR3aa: CASRAYEKLFF
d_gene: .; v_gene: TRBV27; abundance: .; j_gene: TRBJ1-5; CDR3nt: TGTGCCAGCAGCGCGCGGGGCCTCGGCAATCAGCCCCAGCATTTT; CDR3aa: CASSARGLGNQPQHF
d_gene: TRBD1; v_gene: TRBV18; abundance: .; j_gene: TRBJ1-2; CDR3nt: TGTGCCAGCTCCTTCACGGGACAGGGGCCCCGGGCGGGCTACACCTTC; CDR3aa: CASSFTGQGPRAGYTF
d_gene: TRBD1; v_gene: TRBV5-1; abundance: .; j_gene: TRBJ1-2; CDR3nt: TGCGCCAGCAGCACTTCCGGGACAGGGGGCGCCGATGGCTACACCTTC; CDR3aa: CASSTSGTGGADGYTF
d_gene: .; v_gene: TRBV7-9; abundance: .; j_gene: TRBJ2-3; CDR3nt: TGTGCCAGCAGGAGTCCGCGCACAGATACGCAGTATTTT; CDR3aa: CASRSPRTDTQYF
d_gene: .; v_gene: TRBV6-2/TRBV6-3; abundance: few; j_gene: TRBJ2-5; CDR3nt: TGTGCCAGCAGTAGGGTAGGCCAAGAGACCCAGTACTTC; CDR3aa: CASSRVGQETQYF
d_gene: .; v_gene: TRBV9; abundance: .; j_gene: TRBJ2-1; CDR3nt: TGTGCCAGCAGCGAGGGACCCGGGAGCTCCTACAATGAGCAGTTCTTC; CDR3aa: CASSEGPGSSYNEQFF
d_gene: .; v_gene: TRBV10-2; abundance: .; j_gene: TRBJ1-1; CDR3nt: TGCGCCAGCAGCGCCGGGGGGGCCGCCACTGAAGCTTTCTTT; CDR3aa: CASSAGGAATEAFF
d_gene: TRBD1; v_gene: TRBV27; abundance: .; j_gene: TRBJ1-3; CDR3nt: TGTGCCAGCAGCCCGAAACGGACAGGGCATCGAAACACCATATATTTT; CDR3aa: CASSPKRTGHRNTIYF
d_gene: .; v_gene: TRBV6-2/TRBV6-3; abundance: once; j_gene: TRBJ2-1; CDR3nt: TGTGCCAGCAGTTACCTGGGTCGGGGGGCGGGCAATGAGCAGTTCTTC; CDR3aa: CASSYLGRGAGNEQFF
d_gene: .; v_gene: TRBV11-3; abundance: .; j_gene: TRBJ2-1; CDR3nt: TGTGCCAGCAGCTTAGCGGGGCAAGGCAATGAGCAGTTCTTC; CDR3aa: CASSLAGQGNEQFF
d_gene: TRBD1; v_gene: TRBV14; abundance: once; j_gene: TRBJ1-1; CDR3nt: TGTGCCAGCAGCCTCCCGAGGGGACAGGGAATTTCGGATACTGAAGCTTTCTTT; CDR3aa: CASSLPRGQGISDTEAFF
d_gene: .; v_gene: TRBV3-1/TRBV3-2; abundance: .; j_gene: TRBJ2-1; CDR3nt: TGTGCCAGCAGCCAAGGACGGAATTTCAATGAGCAGTTCTTC; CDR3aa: CASSQGRNFNEQFF
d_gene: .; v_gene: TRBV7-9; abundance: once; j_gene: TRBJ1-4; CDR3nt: TGTGCCAGCAGCCATTCTAATGAAAAACTGTTTTTT; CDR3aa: CASSHSNEKLFF
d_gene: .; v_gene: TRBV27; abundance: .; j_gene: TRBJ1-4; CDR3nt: TGTGCCAGCAGTTTATCGGTCCCTGCAACTAATGAAAAACTGTTTTTT; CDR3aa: CASSLSVPATNEKLFF
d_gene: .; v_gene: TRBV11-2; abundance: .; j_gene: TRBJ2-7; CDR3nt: TGTGCCAGCAGCCCTAGCGCTTACGAGCAGTACTTC; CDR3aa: CASSPSAYEQYF
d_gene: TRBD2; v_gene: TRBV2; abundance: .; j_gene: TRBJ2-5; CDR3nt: TGTGCCAGCAGTCTAGCGGGAGTAGAGACCCAGTACTTC; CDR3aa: CASSLAGVETQYF